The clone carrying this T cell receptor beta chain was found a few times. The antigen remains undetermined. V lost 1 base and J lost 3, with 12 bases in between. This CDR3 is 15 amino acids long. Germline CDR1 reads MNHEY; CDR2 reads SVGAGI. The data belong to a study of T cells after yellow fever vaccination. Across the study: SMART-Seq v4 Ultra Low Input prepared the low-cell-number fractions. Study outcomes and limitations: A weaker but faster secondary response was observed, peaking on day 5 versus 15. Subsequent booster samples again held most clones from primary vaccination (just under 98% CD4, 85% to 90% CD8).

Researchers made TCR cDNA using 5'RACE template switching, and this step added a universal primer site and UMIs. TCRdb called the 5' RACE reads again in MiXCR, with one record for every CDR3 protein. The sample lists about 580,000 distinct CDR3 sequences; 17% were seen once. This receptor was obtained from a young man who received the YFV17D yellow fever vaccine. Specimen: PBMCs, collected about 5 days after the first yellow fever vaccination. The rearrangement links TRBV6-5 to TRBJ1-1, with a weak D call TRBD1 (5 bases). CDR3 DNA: TGTGCCAGCAGTTACTTCGGGGCGGGGTACACTGAAGCTTTCTTT. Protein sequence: CASSYFGAGYTEAFF.